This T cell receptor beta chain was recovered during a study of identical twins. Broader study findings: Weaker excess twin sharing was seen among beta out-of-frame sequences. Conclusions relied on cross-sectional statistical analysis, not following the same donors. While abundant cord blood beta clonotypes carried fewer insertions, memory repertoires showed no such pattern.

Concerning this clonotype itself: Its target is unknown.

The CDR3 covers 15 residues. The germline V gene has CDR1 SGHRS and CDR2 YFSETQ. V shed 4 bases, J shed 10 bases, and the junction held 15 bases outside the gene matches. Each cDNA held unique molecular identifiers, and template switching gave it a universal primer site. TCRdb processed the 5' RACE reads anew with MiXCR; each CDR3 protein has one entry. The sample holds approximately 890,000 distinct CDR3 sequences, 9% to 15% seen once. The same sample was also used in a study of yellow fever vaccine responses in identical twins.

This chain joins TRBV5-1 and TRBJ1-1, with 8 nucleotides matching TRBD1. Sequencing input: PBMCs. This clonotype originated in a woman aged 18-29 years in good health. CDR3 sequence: CASSPGPGDRGGAFF. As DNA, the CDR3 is TGCGCCAGCAGCCCTGGTCCGGGCGACAGGGGAGGAGCTTTCTTT.